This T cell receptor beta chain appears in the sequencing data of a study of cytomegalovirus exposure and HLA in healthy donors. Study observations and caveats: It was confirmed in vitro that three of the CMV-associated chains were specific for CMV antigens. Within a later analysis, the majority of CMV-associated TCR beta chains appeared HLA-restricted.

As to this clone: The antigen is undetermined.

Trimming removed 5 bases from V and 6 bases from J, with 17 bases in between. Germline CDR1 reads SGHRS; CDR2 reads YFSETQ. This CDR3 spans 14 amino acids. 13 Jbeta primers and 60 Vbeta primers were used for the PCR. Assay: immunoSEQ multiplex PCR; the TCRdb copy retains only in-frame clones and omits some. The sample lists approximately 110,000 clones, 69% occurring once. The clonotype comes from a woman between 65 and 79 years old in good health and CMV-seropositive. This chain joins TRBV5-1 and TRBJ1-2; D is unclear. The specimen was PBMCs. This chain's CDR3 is CASRMSTELDGYTF. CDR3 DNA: TGCGCCAGCAGAATGTCGACGGAGCTCGATGGCTACACCTTC.